This T cell receptor beta chain is from a study of cytomegalovirus exposure and HLA in healthy donors. Findings of the study overall: Earlier analysis found most TCR beta V segments productive about 87% or about 30% of the time.

This CDR3 spans 15 amino acids. Germline lookup yields CDR1 SGHRS and CDR2 YFSETQ. Unmatched junction bases numbered 4, after V lost 4 bases and J lost 1 base. This PCR relied on a set of 60 Vbeta primers and 13 Jbeta primers. Method: immunoSEQ multiplex PCR; TCRdb's copy keeps in-frame clones and lacks some. The data show about 200,000 clones, around three quarters seen once. About this clone itself: Antigen specificity is unknown.

The genes are TRBV5-1 and TRBJ2-7; 11 bases line up with TRBD2. The source of this sequence is a woman aged 25 to 39 in good health and CMV-seropositive. Sequenced: PBMCs. CDR3 DNA sequence: TGCGCCAGCAGCCCGACTAGCGGGGTGTCCTACGAGCAGTACTTC. Translation gives CASSPTSGVSYEQYF.